The 7 T cell receptor beta chains given below trace back to one sample, sequenced in a study of post-analysis software for immune sequencing data. Sequencing libraries made from TCR beta cDNA carried unique molecular identifiers. TCRdb recomputed calls from the PCR reads with MiXCR, one row per CDR3 protein. The data hold more than 500,000 distinct CDR3 sequences, with approximately 31% observed a single time. Broader study findings: Four or five TRBV segments (TRBV5-6, TRBV5-1 and TRBV20-1 among them) occurred more frequently in patients than in controls.

These receptors are not linked to any known antigen. The material sequenced was blood. The origin of the receptors is a girl under 18 with multiple sclerosis.

This clonotype was seen a few times. The chain is built from TRBV18 and TRBJ1-2; 9 positions match TRBD1. CDR3 length: 14 amino acids. Germline assignment: CDR1 KGHSH and CDR2 LQKENI. With 5 bases clipped from V and 8 bases from J, the junction kept 9 bases outside the gene matches. The CDR3 spells CASSAGTGPGGYTF. The CDR3 DNA is TGTGCCAGCTCAGCCGGGACAGGGCCTGGGGGCTACACCTTC.

On this clonotype: At one boundary the junction diverges from the germline segment, which might be a read error. This chain joins TRBV9 and TRBJ2-3, with D perhaps assigned TRBD1 or TRBD2 (5 bases each). CDR3 length: 15 residues. Per germline, CDR1 SGDLS and CDR2 YYNGEE. The CDR3 reads CASSVVEGLTDMQYF. DNA for the CDR3: TGTGCCAGCAGCGTAGTCGAGGGTTTGACAGATATGCAGTATTTT.

This clonotype has just a few counts. The rearrangement links TRBV3-1 to TRBJ2-5; D is unclear. V lost 1 base and J lost 5, with 11 bases in between. Germline values: CDR1 LGHDT, CDR2 YNNKEL (reference sequence). This CDR3 spans 14 amino acids. The CDR3 protein is CASSQVRTSETQYF. The DNA for the CDR3 is TGTGCCAGCAGCCAAGTAAGAACGTCGGAGACCCAGTACTTC.

The chain carries TRBV6-1 and TRBJ2-3; D is possibly TRBD1 or TRBD2 (5 bases each). The CDR3 contains 15 residues. Germline loops: CDR1 MNHNS, CDR2 SASEGT. V gave up 3 bases and J gave up 6 bases, with 16 bases separating them. CDR3: CASSDPLQWGDTQYF. In DNA, the CDR3 is TGTGCCAGCAGTGACCCCCTACAATGGGGGGATACGCAGTATTTT.

This clonotype came up a few times. The rearrangement links TRBV12-3 or TRBV12-4 to TRBJ2-3; D gene ambiguous. The CDR3 runs 13 residues. V lost 7 bases and J lost 4, with 12 bases in between. For the CDR3, the DNA is TGTGCCAGCAAGGACCCCGGCGCAGATACGCAGTATTTT. It translates to CASKDPGADTQYF.

This clonotype was counted at least ten times. The chain employs TRBV5-1 and TRBJ2-5; D call uncertain. Deletions cut 0 bases from V and 0 bases from J, with 0 bases between. This CDR3 has 12 amino acids. In germline, CDR1 is SGHRS, CDR2 YFSETQ. The DNA of the CDR3 is TGCGCCAGCAGCTTGGACCAAGAGACCCAGTACTTC. It specifies CASSLDQETQYF. The full variable domain, its missing parts supplied by reference TRBV5-1 and TRBJ2-5, is KAGVTQTPRYLIKTRGQQVTLSCSPISGHRSVSWYQQTPGQGLQFLFEYFSETQRNKGNFPGRFSGRQFSNSRSEMNVSTLELGDSALYLCASSLDQETQYFGPGTRLLVL.

This clonotype turned up a few times. The rearrangement links TRBV20-1 to TRBJ1-2; TRBD1 aligns across 8 bases. CDR3 length equals 13 residues. Trimming at V came to 6 bases and at J to 6 bases, leaving 9 bases not matched to a gene. Germline lookup yields CDR1 DFQATT and CDR2 SNEGSKA (reference sequence). The CDR3 region has the DNA TGCAGTGCCTCCTCTGACAGGGGTGATGGCTACACCTTC. This codes for CSASSDRGDGYTF.